This TCR beta chain came from a study of T cell repertoires in cytomegalovirus infection. Study in general: Peptides in the study included HLA-C-restricted and HLA-B-restricted CMV epitopes. A matching HLA type, together with CMV infection, was signaled by public TCR beta signatures. Study-wide findings and caveats: Individuals carrying CMV plus the relevant HLA were identified by cumulative frequency of public TCR beta families. Predominance within the ex vivo response was attributable to HLA-C-restricted CMV-specific TCR beta clonotypes.

This CDR3 is built from 17 residues. In germline, CDR1 is SGHRS, CDR2 YFSETQ. V was shortened by 4 bases and J by 2 bases, with 18 bases between the two germline ends. This clonotype was counted between two and nine times. Its target is not known. TCRdb ran MiXCR on the reads and lists one entry per CDR3 protein. The sample shows approximately 1,000,000 distinct CDR3 sequences, around 29% of them seen only once. This chain joins TRBV5-1 and TRBJ2-2; tentatively, D is TRBD2 (6 bases). This TCR derives from a human donor in good health (CMV status not recorded). Some clones in this sample may be carry-over from other donors' samples. This specimen was cultured CD8+ T cells from PBMCs, taken from culture after CMV antigen stimulation. This CDR3 is CASSRSIAEINTGELFF. CDR3 nucleotides: TGCGCCAGCAGCCGGAGTATAGCGGAGATAAACACCGGGGAGCTGTTTTTT.